These 30 T cell receptor beta chains share one sample of origin, sequenced in a study of blood T cell repertoires in COVID-19. Sequencing used immunoSEQ multiplex PCR; TCRdb keeps in-frame clones, though not all of them. Here the sample spans about 170,000 clones, around 83% being singletons. The sequenced sample consisted of PBMCs or T cells enriched from blood (not recorded which). These receptor sequences come from a woman between 50 and 59 years old in a cohort exposed to, infected with or recovered from COVID-19 (not recorded which).

V gene TRBV24-1 combines with J gene TRBJ2-5; 13 positions match TRBD2. Trimming cost V 3 bases and J 5 bases; bases outside gene matches: 11. CDR3 length equals 18 residues. Germline V gene data show CDR1 as KGHDR and CDR2 as SFDVKD. In DNA form, the CDR3 reads TGTGCCACCAGTGATGCGGGACTAGCGGGGTATGTGGGGGAGACCCAGTACTTC. Amino acid sequence: CATSDAGLAGYVGETQYF.

The chain couples TRBV19 to TRBJ2-1, with 11 bases identical to TRBD1. CDR3 length: 14 amino acids. CDR1 LNHDA and CDR2 SQIVND come from the germline V gene (reference sequence). V lost 8 bases and J lost 8; bases outside the gene matches: 8. CDR3 sequence: CASRKDRGLDEQFF. In nucleotides, the CDR3 is TGTGCCAGTCGGAAGGACAGGGGGCTAGATGAGCAGTTCTTC.

The rearrangement joins TRBV19 to TRBJ1-4, with TRBD1 identical over 8 bases. V lost 4 bases, J lost 8 bases, and 6 bases stayed unmatched. CDR1 LNHDA and CDR2 SQIVND come from the germline V gene (reference sequence). This CDR3 contains 14 residues. CDR3 loop: CASSTQGAPEKLFF. The CDR3 region has the DNA TGTGCCAGTAGTACCCAGGGGGCGCCGGAAAAACTGTTTTTT.

The chain recombines TRBV5-1 with TRBJ2-1, with 11 nucleotides matching TRBD2. Germline CDR1 SGHRS, CDR2 YFSETQ. Trimming took 0 bases from V and 5 from J; bases not matched to a gene: 4. The CDR3 runs to 16 residues. CDR3: CASSLGLAGGHNEQFF. Written as DNA, the CDR3 is TGCGCCAGCAGCTTGGGGCTAGCGGGAGGCCACAATGAGCAGTTCTTC.

This clone was detected only once. The DNA for the CDR3 is TGTGCCAGCAGTCTAAGCGGGGTCGCCTACAATGAGCAGTTCTTC. It yields the protein CASSLSGVAYNEQFF. V gene TRBV27 combines with J gene TRBJ2-1; the match to TRBD2 covers 7 bases. This CDR3 has 15 amino acids. Losses at the gene ends were 5 bases for V and 2 bases for J; bases not matched to a gene: 6. From germline, CDR1 is MNHEY and CDR2 SMNVEV (reference sequence).

V is TRBV7-2 and J is TRBJ2-3, with 9 bases lining up with TRBD2. Germline V gives CDR1 SGHTA, CDR2 FQGNSA. With V trimmed by 1 base and J by 2 bases, 4 bases remained unmatched. The length of the CDR3 is 16 residues. CDR3 sequence reads: CASSLVLAGATDTQYF. The DNA for the CDR3 is TGTGCCAGCAGCTTAGTGTTAGCGGGAGCCACAGATACGCAGTATTTT.

The chain recombines TRBV9 with TRBJ1-1, with TRBD1 identical over 7 bases. J was trimmed by 0 bases and V by 0 bases; bases with no gene match: 14. The CDR3 has 19 amino acids. Germline V CDR1 and CDR2: SGDLS, YYNGEE. CDR3 region: CASSVESADRSTMNTEAFF. The CDR3 nucleotides read TGTGCCAGCAGCGTAGAGTCCGCGGACAGGTCCACTATGAACACTGAAGCTTTCTTT.

The chain is built from TRBV25-1 and TRBJ1-4, with TRBD1 matching over 9 bases. Germline lookup yields CDR1 MGHDK and CDR2 SYGVNS. The length of the CDR3 is 14 residues. With 6 bases clipped from V and 7 bases from J, the junction kept 6 bases outside the gene matches. CDR3 sequence: CASRGQGNGEKLFF. The DNA of the CDR3 is TGTGCCAGCAGGGGACAGGGTAACGGTGAAAAACTGTTTTTT.

There are many counts of this clone. This chain connects TRBV29-1 to TRBJ1-1; 7 bases fit TRBD1. This CDR3 is built from 13 residues. Germline assignment: CDR1 SQVTM and CDR2 ANQGSEA. J gave up 2 bases and V 6 bases, and 6 bases lay outside the gene matches. The CDR3 DNA follows: TGCAGCGTGAGGACAGGCTTAAACACTGAAGCTTTCTTT. Translation: CSVRTGLNTEAFF.

The rearrangement links TRBV4-1 to TRBJ2-1; 11 bases map to TRBD2. V lost 2 bases, J lost 8 bases, and 8 bases stayed unmatched. This CDR3 has 16 amino acids. Looked up from germline, CDR1 is MGHRA and CDR2 is YSYEKL. Written as DNA, the CDR3 is TGCGCCAGCAGCCAACTGTTAGCGGGAGGGACCGATGAGCAGTTCTTC. Protein sequence: CASSQLLAGGTDEQFF.

The chain links TRBV3-1 (or the pseudogene TRBV3-2) to TRBJ1-5, with D possibly matching TRBD1 (5 bases). V was pared by 0 bases and J by 5 bases, with 14 bases between. Germline CDR1 LGHDT, CDR2 YNNKEL (reference sequence). This CDR3 has 16 residues. CDR3 DNA sequence: TGTGCCAGCAGCCAAGATCCGGCCATCAGGGATCAGCCCCAGCATTTT. The encoded protein is CASSQDPAIRDQPQHF.

The chain combines TRBV28 with TRBJ2-2; the D is unclear. The CDR3 is 11 amino acids. CDR1 is MDHEN, CDR2 SYDVKM, per germline. Trimming stripped 3 bases from V and 7 bases from J, with 3 bases between. CDR3 sequence (DNA): TGTGCCAGCAGTTTCTACGGGGAGCTGTTTTTT. Translation gives CASSFYGELFF.

The chain employs TRBV9 and TRBJ1-5, with 9 bases aligning to TRBD1. CDR3 length equals 16 residues. The J segment lost 7 bases and the V segment lost 8 bases, leaving 16 bases of the junction unmatched. In germline, CDR1 is SGDLS, CDR2 YYNGEE. CDR3 in DNA: TGTGCCAGGTCCATTACAGGGGGCGAAGAAAAGCAGCCCCAGCATTTT. Translated, it gives CARSITGGEEKQPQHF.

The rearrangement links TRBV5-6 to TRBJ2-1; no definite D call. The CDR3 contains 14 residues. Germline lookup yields CDR1 SGHDT and CDR2 YYEEEE. V lost 6 bases to trimming and J lost 0 bases, with 10 bases between them. The CDR3 DNA is TGTGCCAGCACCCGTACAAGCTCCTACAATGAGCAGTTCTTC. Its translation is CASTRTSSYNEQFF.

This clone was counted between two and nine times. The chain combines TRBV30 with TRBJ2-3; the D gene is possibly TRBD1 (6 bases). Per germline, CDR1 GTSNPN and CDR2 SVGIG (reference sequence). The CDR3 loop spans 11 amino acids. Deletions cut 5 bases from V and 12 bases from J, with 15 bases between. The CDR3 DNA follows: TGTGCCTGGGAGCGGACAGTCACCCAGTATTTT. This encodes CAWERTVTQYF.

V usage is TRBV6-2 or TRBV6-3 and J usage is TRBJ2-7, with D hard to call. Germline CDR1 is MNHEY and CDR2 is SVGEGT. The CDR3 runs to 13 residues. V lost 3 bases and J lost 2, with 8 bases in between. The CDR3 here is CASSYSRTYEQYF. The CDR3 DNA sequence: TGTGCCAGCAGTTATAGTCGTACCTACGAGCAGTACTTC.

The genes are TRBV2 and TRBJ1-5, with D perhaps TRBD1 (6 bases). V lost 2 bases, J lost 6 bases, and 11 bases lay in between. Germline CDR1 SNHLY, CDR2 FYNNEI. The length of the CDR3 is 14 residues. CDR3 DNA: TGTGCCAGCAGTGAACTAGGGGGTGGTCAGCCCCAGCATTTT. This gives the protein CASSELGGGQPQHF.

The genes are TRBV5-1 and TRBJ2-2, with 10 bases identical to TRBD1. V was pared by 0 bases and J by 0 bases, with 5 bases of the junction left unmatched. This CDR3 comprises 18 residues. CDR1 is SGHRS and CDR2 is YFSETQ in the germline V gene. The CDR3, as DNA: TGCGCCAGCAGCTTGGGTCCGGGACAGGGGACGAACACCGGGGAGCTGTTTTTT. Translation gives CASSLGPGQGTNTGELFF.

J is TRBJ2-7 and V is TRBV5-4; 9 bases map to TRBD1. This CDR3 contains 14 residues. Germline V gene sequence: CDR1 SGHNT, CDR2 YYREEE (reference sequence). Losses at the gene ends were 1 base for V and 6 bases for J; bases not matched to a gene: 5. CDR3 sequence (DNA): TGTGCCAGCAGCTTGAAGACAGGGGGAGGCGAGCAGTACTTC. This codes for CASSLKTGGGEQYF.

DNA for the CDR3: TGTGCCAGCAGAACCGGGACTAGCGGATCTCCCGAGCAGTACTTC. It is translated as CASRTGTSGSPEQYF. The rearrangement joins TRBV6-5 to TRBJ2-7; 11 bases are a match to TRBD2. J lost 6 bases, V lost 6 bases, and 10 bases had no gene match. The CDR3 totals 15 residues. Germline loops: CDR1 MNHEY, CDR2 SVGAGI.

The chain uses TRBV30 and TRBJ1-6; D is unclear. Trimming cost V 1 base and J 6 bases, with 13 bases left between them. The CDR3 extends over 15 amino acids. Germline V gene data show CDR1 as GTSNPN and CDR2 as SVGIG (reference sequence). The CDR3 nucleotides read TGTGCCTGGAGTGGCCGCCAAGCCCTTAATTCACCCCTCCACTTT. Its protein product is CAWSGRQALNSPLHF.

The chain links TRBV19 to TRBJ2-1; 11 nucleotides match TRBD1. This CDR3 is 13 amino acids long. Per germline, CDR1 LNHDA and CDR2 SQIVND (reference sequence). J lost 6 bases, V lost 5 bases, and 0 bases had no gene match. The CDR3 loop is CASSGTGGNEQFF. CDR3 nucleotide sequence: TGTGCCAGTAGTGGGACAGGGGGCAATGAGCAGTTCTTC. Complete variable domain (other parts from reference TRBV19 and TRBJ2-1): DGGITQSPKYLFRKEGQNVTLSCEQNLNHDAMYWYRQDPGQGLRLIYYSQIVNDFQKGDIAEGYSVSREKKESFPLTVTSAQKNPTAFYLCASSGTGGNEQFFGPGTRLTVL.

The chain employs TRBV6-4 and TRBJ2-5; TRBD1 matches at 7 bases. The CDR3 loop spans 15 amino acids. Trimming took 3 bases from V and 4 from J; bases not matched to a gene: 8. The germline CDR1 and CDR2 sequences are MRHNA and SNTAGT. The chain's CDR3 is CASSEGFRGRETQYF. CDR3 DNA: TGTGCCAGCAGTGAAGGTTTTAGGGGGCGAGAGACCCAGTACTTC.

This clone has just one count. CDR3: CATSRDSEVTYEQYF. CDR3 in DNA: TGTGCCACCAGCAGAGATTCCGAGGTAACCTACGAGCAGTACTTC. V usage is TRBV15 and J usage is TRBJ2-7; D unclear. The germline V gene encodes CDR1 LNHNV and CDR2 YYDKDF (reference sequence). V dropped 0 bases and J dropped 2 bases, with 11 bases sitting between them. This CDR3 is built from 15 residues.

This rearrangement joins TRBV5-1 to TRBJ2-1, with 8 bases that match TRBD2. Germline-derived CDR1 and CDR2 are SGHRS and YFSETQ. V shed 4 bases and J 8 bases; nucleotides not matched to a gene: 8. The CDR3 runs 14 residues. In nucleotides, the CDR3 is TGCGCCAGCAGCCCCGGGGTAGCGGGATATGAGCAGTTCTTC. This sequence encodes CASSPGVAGYEQFF.

The chain recombines TRBV19 with TRBJ1-1; 8 bases are shared with TRBD1. Trimming removed 3 bases from V and 3 bases from J; junction bases left unmatched: 9. Germline values: CDR1 LNHDA, CDR2 SQIVND (reference sequence). This CDR3 is built from 16 residues. The CDR3 protein is CASSIRTGQIDTEAFF. The CDR3 bases are TGTGCCAGTAGTATCCGGACAGGGCAGATTGACACTGAAGCTTTCTTT.

The J gene is TRBJ2-3, the V gene TRBV28; D is uncertain. Germline V lookup: CDR1 MDHEN, CDR2 SYDVKM. The CDR3 has 14 residues. Between the trimmed V and J ends, which lost 3 bases and 6 bases, there was a span of 13 bases. CDR3 sequence reads: CASSFSPAEDTQYF. Written as DNA, the CDR3 is TGTGCCAGCAGTTTCTCCCCCGCGGAGGATACGCAGTATTTT.

This chain connects TRBV25-1 to TRBJ1-1; no reliable D call. The CDR3 loop spans 14 amino acids. Per the germline V gene, CDR1 is MGHDK and CDR2 is SYGVNS. The V and J ends lost 7 bases and 2 bases respectively, with 14 bases between them. The CDR3 reads CASTRMGSNTEAFF. CDR3 in DNA: TGTGCCAGCACCAGAATGGGCAGTAACACTGAAGCTTTCTTT.

The chain recombines TRBV6-5 with TRBJ1-1; 10 bases match TRBD1. The germline gives CDR1 MNHEY, CDR2 SVGAGI. The V segment lost 4 bases and the J segment 7 bases; nucleotides outside the gene matches: 0. The CDR3 has 12 residues. In DNA, the CDR3 is TGTGCCAGCAGTTGGACAGGGGGTGAAGCTTTCTTT. Translation: CASSWTGGEAFF.

The rearrangement uses TRBV27 and TRBJ1-1; 10 positions agree with TRBD1. In germline, CDR1 is MNHEY, CDR2 SMNVEV (reference sequence). Losses at the gene ends were 5 bases for V and 5 bases for J; bases not matched to a gene: 8. CDR3 length: 15 amino acids. CDR3 DNA: TGTGCCAGCAGTCTCTACAAGGGACAGGGGACTGAAGCTTTCTTT. Residues: CASSLYKGQGTEAFF.